This is a list of T cell receptor beta chains from one sample in a study of lymphopenia after photon versus proton radiotherapy. Repertoires were generated with immunoSEQ multiplex PCR, while TCRdb's copy carries only in-frame clones and drops some. Of 75,000 to 95,000 clones listed, around 80% are singletons. This specimen was peripheral blood, taken from a patient treated with proton-based radiotherapy. These receptor sequences come from a man in his 60s with pancreatic cancer. CDR3s include the opening cysteine and the closing phenylalanine or tryptophan. Fields, in order: D gene, V gene, J gene, clone size, CDR3 DNA, CDR3 protein. The D gene is left open where the match is weak. Clone size appears in some rows only: once, few, many, or a class for an expanded clone.

TRBD1	TRBV5-6	TRBJ1-4	-	TGTGCCAGCAGCTTACCGGGACAGGGGGACGAAAAACTGTTTTTT	CASSLPGQGDEKLFF
-	TRBV27	TRBJ2-3	-	TGTGCCAGCAGACCCGAGGCTAGCACAGATACGCAGTATTTT	CASRPEASTDTQYF
-	TRBV27	TRBJ2-1	-	TGTGCCAGCAGTTTCGGAGAGTTCTTC	CASSFGEFF
-	TRBV6-5	TRBJ2-1	-	TGTGCCAGCAGGCGTTTCGATGAGCAGTTCTTC	CASRRFDEQFF
-	TRBV6-6	TRBJ1-2	-	TGTGCCAGCAGTTACTTGGGACAAGCGTATGGCTACACCTTC	CASSYLGQAYGYTF
-	TRBV2	TRBJ2-2	-	TGTGCCAGCAGTGAAGCGAGGCCAGACATCACCGGGGAGCTGTTTTTT	CASSEARPDITGELFF
-	TRBV18	TRBJ2-5	-	TGTGCCAGCTCACCGGGAACCGAGACCCAGTACTTC	CASSPGTETQYF
TRBD1	TRBV6-5	TRBJ2-4	-	TGTGCCAGCAGTATAGACAGGGGAGCCAAAAACATTCAGTACTTC	CASSIDRGAKNIQYF
-	TRBV18	TRBJ2-7	-	TGTGCCAGCTCACCTAACAGTGGGTCCTACGAGCAGTACTTC	CASSPNSGSYEQYF
TRBD2	TRBV2	TRBJ2-1	-	TGTGCCAGCAGTCGGACTAGCGGGAGCTACAATGAGCAGTTCTTC	CASSRTSGSYNEQFF
TRBD1	TRBV18	TRBJ2-7	-	TGTGCCAGCTCACCCCGACAGGGCTACGAGCAGTACTTC	CASSPRQGYEQYF
TRBD2	TRBV28	TRBJ2-1	-	TGTGCCAGCCAGACCCGGACTAGCGGGACGGATGAGCAGTTCTTC	CASQTRTSGTDEQFF
-	TRBV30	TRBJ2-2	once	TGTGCCTGGAGTGTACGCTACACCGGGGAGCTGTTTTTT	CAWSVRYTGELFF
-	TRBV11-2	TRBJ2-1	-	TGTGCCAGCAGCCTACAATCGACAGCCCCCCCCTACAATGAGCAGTTCTTC	CASSLQSTAPPYNEQFF
-	TRBV2	TRBJ2-5	-	TGTGCCAGCAGTGAAGAGGCGGGCGGGTCGGGGCGAGAGACCCAGTACTTC	CASSEEAGGSGRETQYF
-	TRBV14	TRBJ2-2	-	TGTGCCAGCAGCCCATATCTCGGGACCTCGAGGAACACCGGGGAGCTGTTTTTT	CASSPYLGTSRNTGELFF
-	TRBV5-4	TRBJ2-7	-	TGTGCCAGCAGCCAATCGGGGTTCTCCTACGAGCAGTACTTC	CASSQSGFSYEQYF
TRBD1	TRBV19	TRBJ1-5	once	TGTGCCAGTAGTAGAGACAGGGGGAGCAATCAGCCCCAGCATTTT	CASSRDRGSNQPQHF
-	TRBV7-8	TRBJ2-1	-	TGTGCCAGCAGCCGAGCCTGGCTCGGGAGTAATGAGCAGTTCTTC	CASSRAWLGSNEQFF
TRBD1	TRBV7-9	TRBJ1-1	-	TGTGCCAGCAGCCCCGGGACAGCGAACACTGAAGCTTTCTTT	CASSPGTANTEAFF
-	TRBV2	TRBJ1-5	-	TGTGCCAGCAGTCCAAACCGGGACCTTAGACAGCCCCAGCATTTT	CASSPNRDLRQPQHF
TRBD1	TRBV7-9	TRBJ2-2	-	TGTGCCAGCAGGGCTCAGACAGGGCAGAACACCGGGGAGCTGTTTTTT	CASRAQTGQNTGELFF
-	TRBV5-1	TRBJ1-2	-	TGCGCCAGCAGCCCGGCCAACAGTTACAGAGAGGGCTACACCTTC	CASSPANSYREGYTF
-	TRBV6-1	TRBJ1-5	few	TGTGCCAGCAGTGAAGCGAGTGGTGGTGGGCCCCAGCATTTT	CASSEASGGGPQHF
TRBD1	TRBV6-6	TRBJ2-1	-	TGTGCCAGCAGTTACGGGGACAGGGGTTGGAATGAGCAGTTCTTC	CASSYGDRGWNEQFF
-	TRBV28	TRBJ2-1	-	TGTGCCAGCAGCCCGCGGGGACAAAGCACCTACAATGAGCAGTTCTTC	CASSPRGQSTYNEQFF
-	TRBV11-1	TRBJ2-1	-	TGTGCCAGCAGCGCGGACACTCCCGAGCAGTTCTTC	CASSADTPEQFF
TRBD2	TRBV27	TRBJ2-2	-	TGTGCCAGCAGTTTATCCCACGGGACTAGAACTGGGGAGCTGTTTTTT	CASSLSHGTRTGELFF
-	TRBV7-3	TRBJ2-1	-	TGTGCCAGCAGCTCGAAATCAGGACAGTACAATGAGCAGTTCTTC	CASSSKSGQYNEQFF
-	TRBV19	TRBJ2-2	-	TGTGCCAGTACCGCGACAGCCACCGGGGAGCTGTTTTTT	CASTATATGELFF
-	TRBV18	TRBJ2-2	once	TGCGCCAGCTCACCACCGAGGCAGGGTGGGACTGACGGGGAGCTGTTTTTT	CASSPPRQGGTDGELFF
-	TRBV7-2	TRBJ1-2	-	TGTGCCAGCAGCTTAGTTCGGGCAGGTAGGGGAGGCTACACCTTC	CASSLVRAGRGGYTF
-	TRBV18	TRBJ2-7	few	TGTGCCAGCTCACCAGAGGGATCCCAGTCCGGCTACGAGCAGTACTTC	CASSPEGSQSGYEQYF
-	TRBV7-2	TRBJ2-1	-	TGTGCCAGCAGCCCCCGTAGGGAGAATGAGCAGTTCTTC	CASSPRRENEQFF
-	TRBV29-1	TRBJ2-7	-	TGCAGCGTTGTACCACAGACCCATCTGGGCGAGCAGTACTTC	CSVVPQTHLGEQYF
-	TRBV6-1	TRBJ2-7	-	TGTGCCAGCACCCTTAAACCGGGACCTTACGAGCAGTACTTC	CASTLKPGPYEQYF
-	TRBV30	TRBJ1-5	-	TGTGCCTGGAGTCCGGGACGGAGCAATCAGCCCCAGCATTTT	CAWSPGRSNQPQHF
-	TRBV10-3	TRBJ1-5	-	TGTGCCATCAGTGGTGAGGGTACAGGCCCCCAGCATTTT	CAISGEGTGPQHF
-	TRBV11-3	TRBJ2-1	-	TGTGCCAGCAGCTTAGGTGGGAGCTCCTACAATGAGCAGTTCTTC	CASSLGGSSYNEQFF
-	TRBV10-3	TRBJ2-1	-	TGTGCCATCGGCCCTGAATCCCACAATGAGCAGTTCTTC	CAIGPESHNEQFF
TRBD1	TRBV6-1	TRBJ1-5	-	TGTGCCAGCAGGGACAGGGCGCACAATCAGCCCCAGCATTTT	CASRDRAHNQPQHF
TRBD1	TRBV5-1	TRBJ2-2	-	TGCGCCAGCAGCTTGGACAGGGGGACGGTCGGGGAGCTGTTTTTT	CASSLDRGTVGELFF
TRBD2	TRBV5-1	TRBJ2-7	once	TGCGCCAACGAGGGGCGGGAGTACGAGCAGTACTTC	CANEGREYEQYF
-	TRBV6-6	TRBJ2-7	-	TGTGCCAGCAGAAAATCGAGGGGCTACGAGCAGTACTTC	CASRKSRGYEQYF
-	TRBV4-1	TRBJ2-3	few	TGCGCCAGCAGCCTGCTGGGATTGACAGATACGCAGTATTTT	CASSLLGLTDTQYF
-	TRBV7-2	TRBJ1-1	-	TGTGCCAGCAGCTTACAGGCCTCAGGGACTGAAGCTTTCTTT	CASSLQASGTEAFF
-	TRBV7-9	TRBJ2-2	-	TGTGCCAGCAGCTTAGAGACCGGGGAGCTGTTTTTT	CASSLETGELFF
-	TRBV27	TRBJ2-2	-	TGTGCCAGCAGCGACATCTTCAACACCGGGGAGCTGTTTTTT	CASSDIFNTGELFF